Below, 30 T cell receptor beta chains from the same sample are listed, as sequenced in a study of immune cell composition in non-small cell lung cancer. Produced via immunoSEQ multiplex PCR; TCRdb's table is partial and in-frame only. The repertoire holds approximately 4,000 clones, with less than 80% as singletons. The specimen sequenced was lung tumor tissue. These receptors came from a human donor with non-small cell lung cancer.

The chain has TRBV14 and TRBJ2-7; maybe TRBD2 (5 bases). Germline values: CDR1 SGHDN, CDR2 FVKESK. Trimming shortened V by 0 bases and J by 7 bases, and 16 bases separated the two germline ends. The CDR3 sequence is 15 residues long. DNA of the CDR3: TGTGCCAGCAGCCAAGATTCTACGGGGTTAAGGGAGCAGTACTTC. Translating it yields CASSQDSTGLREQYF.

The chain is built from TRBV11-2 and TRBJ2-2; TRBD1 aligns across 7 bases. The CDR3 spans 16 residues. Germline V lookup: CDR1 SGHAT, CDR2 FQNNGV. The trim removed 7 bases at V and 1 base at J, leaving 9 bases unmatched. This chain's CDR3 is CASNLGTALNTGELFF. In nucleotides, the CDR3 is TGTGCCAGCAATTTGGGGACAGCCTTGAACACCGGGGAGCTGTTTTTT.

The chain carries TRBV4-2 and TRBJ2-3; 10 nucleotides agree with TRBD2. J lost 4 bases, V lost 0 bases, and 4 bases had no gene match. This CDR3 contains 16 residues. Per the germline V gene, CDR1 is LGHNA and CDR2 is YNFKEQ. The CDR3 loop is CASSQEGLAVSDTQYF. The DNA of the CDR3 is TGTGCCAGCAGCCAAGAAGGACTAGCGGTTTCAGATACGCAGTATTTT.

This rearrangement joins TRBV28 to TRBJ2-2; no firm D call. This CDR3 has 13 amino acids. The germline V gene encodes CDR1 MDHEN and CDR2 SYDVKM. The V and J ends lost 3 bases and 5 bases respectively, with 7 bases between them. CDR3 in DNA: TGTGCCAGCAGTTTTTCTAATACCGGGGAGCTGTTTTTT. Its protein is CASSFSNTGELFF.

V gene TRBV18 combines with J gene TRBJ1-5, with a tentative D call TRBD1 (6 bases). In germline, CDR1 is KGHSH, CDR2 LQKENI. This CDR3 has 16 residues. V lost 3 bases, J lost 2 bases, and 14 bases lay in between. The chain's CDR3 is CASSPGIGGGNQPQHF. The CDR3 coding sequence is TGTGCCAGCTCACCCGGGATTGGGGGCGGCAATCAGCCCCAGCATTTT. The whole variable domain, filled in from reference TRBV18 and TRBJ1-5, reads NAGVMQNPRHLVRRRGQEARLRCSPMKGHSHVYWYRQLPEEGLKFMVYLQKENIIDESGMPKERFSAEFPKEGPSILRIQQVVRGDSAAYFCASSPGIGGGNQPQHFGDGTRLSIL.

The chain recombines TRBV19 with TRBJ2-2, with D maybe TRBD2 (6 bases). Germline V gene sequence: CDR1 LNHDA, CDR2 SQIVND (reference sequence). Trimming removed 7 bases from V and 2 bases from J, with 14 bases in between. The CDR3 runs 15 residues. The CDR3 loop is CASTLGGSNTGELFF. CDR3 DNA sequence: TGTGCCAGTACCTTAGGAGGGTCCAACACCGGGGAGCTGTTTTTT.

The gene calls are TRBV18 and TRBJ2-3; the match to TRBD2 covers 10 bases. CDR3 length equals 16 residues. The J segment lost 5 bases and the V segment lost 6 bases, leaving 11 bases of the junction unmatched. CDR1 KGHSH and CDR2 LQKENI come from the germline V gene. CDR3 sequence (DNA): TGTGCCAGCTCCCCTCGGACTAGCGGAGACTTAGATACGCAGTATTTT. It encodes CASSPRTSGDLDTQYF.

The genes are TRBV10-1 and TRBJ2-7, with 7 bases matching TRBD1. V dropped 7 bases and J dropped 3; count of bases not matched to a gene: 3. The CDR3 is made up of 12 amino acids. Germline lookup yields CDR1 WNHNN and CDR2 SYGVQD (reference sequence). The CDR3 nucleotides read TGCGCCAGCACCGGGACAGACTACGAGCAGTACTTC. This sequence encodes CASTGTDYEQYF.

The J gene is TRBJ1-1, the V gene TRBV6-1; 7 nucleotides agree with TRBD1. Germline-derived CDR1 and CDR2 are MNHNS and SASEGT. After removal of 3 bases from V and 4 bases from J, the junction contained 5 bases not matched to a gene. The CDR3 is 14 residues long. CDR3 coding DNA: TGTGCCAGCAGTGAGCAGACAGGGTCCACTGAAGCTTTCTTT. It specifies CASSEQTGSTEAFF.

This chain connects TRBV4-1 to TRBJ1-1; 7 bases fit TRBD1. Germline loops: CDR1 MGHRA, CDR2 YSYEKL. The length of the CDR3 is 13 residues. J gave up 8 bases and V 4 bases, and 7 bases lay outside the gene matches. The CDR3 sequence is CASSRDRAFEAFF. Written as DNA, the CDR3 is TGCGCCAGCAGCCGGGACAGAGCCTTCGAAGCTTTCTTT.

For the CDR3, the DNA is TGTGCCTGGAGTACCTCCCACGGTGTGAGGACTGAAGCTTTCTTT. This translates into CAWSTSHGVRTEAFF. This chain connects TRBV30 to TRBJ1-1; D remains ambiguous. Germline-derived CDR1 and CDR2 are GTSNPN and SVGIG (reference sequence). V lost 2 bases, J lost 5 bases, and 18 bases lay in between. The CDR3 extends over 15 amino acids.

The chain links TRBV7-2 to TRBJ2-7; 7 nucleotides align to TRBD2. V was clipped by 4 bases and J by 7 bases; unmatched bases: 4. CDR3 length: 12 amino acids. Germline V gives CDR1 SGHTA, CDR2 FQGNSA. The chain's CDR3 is CASSSGGGEQYF. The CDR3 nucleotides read TGTGCCAGCAGCTCGGGGGGTGGGGAGCAGTACTTC.

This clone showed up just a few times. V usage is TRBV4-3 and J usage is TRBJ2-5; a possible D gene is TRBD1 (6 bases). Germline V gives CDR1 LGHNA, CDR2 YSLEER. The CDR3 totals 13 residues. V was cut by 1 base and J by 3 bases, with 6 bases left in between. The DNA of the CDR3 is TGCGCCAGCAGCCAAGCAGGGGAAGAGACCCAGTACTTC. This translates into CASSQAGEETQYF.

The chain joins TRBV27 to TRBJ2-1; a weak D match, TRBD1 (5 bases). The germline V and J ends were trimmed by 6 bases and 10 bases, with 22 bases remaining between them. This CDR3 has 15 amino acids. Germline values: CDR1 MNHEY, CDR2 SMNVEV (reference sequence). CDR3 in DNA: TGTGCCAGCAGCTTTCGGACAAGGTCCGTCTCGGAGCAGTTCTTC. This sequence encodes CASSFRTRSVSEQFF.

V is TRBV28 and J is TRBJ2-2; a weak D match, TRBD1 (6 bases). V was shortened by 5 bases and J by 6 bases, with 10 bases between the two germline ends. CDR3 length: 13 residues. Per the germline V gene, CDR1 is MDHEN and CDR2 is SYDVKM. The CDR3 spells CASSPAGAGELFF. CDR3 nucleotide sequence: TGTGCCAGCAGTCCCGCAGGGGCCGGGGAGCTGTTTTTT.

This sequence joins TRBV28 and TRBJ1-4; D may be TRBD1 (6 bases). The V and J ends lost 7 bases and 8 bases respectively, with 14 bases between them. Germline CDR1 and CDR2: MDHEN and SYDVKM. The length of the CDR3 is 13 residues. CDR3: CASIDRSSEKLFF. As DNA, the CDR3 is TGTGCCAGCATAGACAGGTCTTCGGAAAAACTGTTTTTT.

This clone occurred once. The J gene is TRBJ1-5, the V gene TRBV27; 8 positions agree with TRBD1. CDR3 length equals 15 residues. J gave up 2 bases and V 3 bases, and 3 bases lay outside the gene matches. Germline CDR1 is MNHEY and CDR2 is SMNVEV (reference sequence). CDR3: CASSLYRGGNQPQHF. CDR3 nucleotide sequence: TGTGCCAGCAGTTTGTACAGGGGGGGCAATCAGCCCCAGCATTTT.

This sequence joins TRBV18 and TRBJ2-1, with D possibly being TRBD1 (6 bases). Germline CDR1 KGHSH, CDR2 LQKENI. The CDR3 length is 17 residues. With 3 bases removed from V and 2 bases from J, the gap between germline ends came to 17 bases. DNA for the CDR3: TGTGCCAGCTCACCCCCCCCGACAAGGGGGACCTACAATGAGCAGTTCTTC. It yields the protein CASSPPPTRGTYNEQFF.

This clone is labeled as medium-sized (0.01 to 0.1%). The CDR3 bases are TGTGCCAGTAGTGGACAGGATCTGCCAGAAGCTTTCTTT. Its translation: CASSGQDLPEAFF. The chain joins TRBV19 to TRBJ1-1, with 7 nucleotides matching TRBD1. Germline values: CDR1 LNHDA, CDR2 SQIVND (reference sequence). The CDR3 has 13 amino acids. Trimming took 5 bases from V and 8 from J; bases not matched to a gene: 8. Using reference TRBV19 and TRBJ1-1 for the parts outside the CDR3, the full variable domain is DGGITQSPKYLFRKEGQNVTLSCEQNLNHDAMYWYRQDPGQGLRLIYYSQIVNDFQKGDIAEGYSVSREKKESFPLTVTSAQKNPTAFYLCASSGQDLPEAFFGQGTRLTVV.

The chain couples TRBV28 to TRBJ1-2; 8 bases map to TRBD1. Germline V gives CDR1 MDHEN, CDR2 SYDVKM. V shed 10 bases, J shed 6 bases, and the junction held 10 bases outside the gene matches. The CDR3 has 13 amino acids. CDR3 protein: CATQRTGSDGYTF. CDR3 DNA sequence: TGTGCCACCCAACGGACAGGGTCTGATGGCTACACCTTC.

In DNA form, the CDR3 reads TGTGCCAGCAGCCCCGGGACTAGCGGGAGGGCCCTCACCGGGGAGCTGTTTTTT. Protein product: CASSPGTSGRALTGELFF. The chain combines TRBV7-2 with TRBJ2-2, with TRBD2 identical over 16 bases. The CDR3 covers 18 residues. The J segment lost 4 bases and the V segment lost 5 bases, leaving 7 bases of the junction unmatched. Germline CDR1 reads SGHTA; CDR2 reads FQGNSA.

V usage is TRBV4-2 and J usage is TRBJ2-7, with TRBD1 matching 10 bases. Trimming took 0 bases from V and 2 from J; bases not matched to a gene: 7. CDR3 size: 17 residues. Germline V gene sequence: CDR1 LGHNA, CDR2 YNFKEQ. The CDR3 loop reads CASSQDGSGTGAYEQYF. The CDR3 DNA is TGTGCCAGCAGCCAAGATGGATCCGGGACAGGGGCCTACGAGCAGTACTTC.

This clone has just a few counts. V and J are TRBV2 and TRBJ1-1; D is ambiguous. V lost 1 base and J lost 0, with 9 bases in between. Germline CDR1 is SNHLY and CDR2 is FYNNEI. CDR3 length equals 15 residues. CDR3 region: CASSEDLGMNTEAFF. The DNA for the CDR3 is TGTGCCAGCAGTGAAGATTTGGGCATGAACACTGAAGCTTTCTTT.

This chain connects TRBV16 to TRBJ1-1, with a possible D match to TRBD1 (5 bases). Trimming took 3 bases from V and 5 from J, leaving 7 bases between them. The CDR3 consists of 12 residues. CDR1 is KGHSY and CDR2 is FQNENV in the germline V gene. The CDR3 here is CASSQGLTEAFF. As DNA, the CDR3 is TGTGCCAGCAGCCAGGGGCTGACTGAAGCTTTCTTT.

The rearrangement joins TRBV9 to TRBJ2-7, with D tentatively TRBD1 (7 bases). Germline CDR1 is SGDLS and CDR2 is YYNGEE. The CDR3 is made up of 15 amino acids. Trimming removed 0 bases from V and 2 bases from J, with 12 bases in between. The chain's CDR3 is CASSVGQGGPYEQYF. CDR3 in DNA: TGTGCCAGCAGCGTAGGGCAGGGGGGTCCCTACGAGCAGTACTTC. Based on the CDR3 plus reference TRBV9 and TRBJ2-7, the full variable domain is DSGVTQTPKHLITATGQRVTLRCSPRSGDLSVYWYQQSLDQGLQFLIQYYNGEERAKGNILERFSAQQFPDLHSELNLSSLELGDSALYFCASSVGQGGPYEQYFGPGTRLTVT.

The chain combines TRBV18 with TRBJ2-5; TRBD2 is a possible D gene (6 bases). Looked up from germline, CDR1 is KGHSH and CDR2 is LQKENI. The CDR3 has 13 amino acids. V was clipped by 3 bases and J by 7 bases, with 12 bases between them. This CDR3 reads CASSPHEAGTQYF. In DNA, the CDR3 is TGTGCCAGCTCACCCCACGAAGCGGGGACCCAGTACTTC.

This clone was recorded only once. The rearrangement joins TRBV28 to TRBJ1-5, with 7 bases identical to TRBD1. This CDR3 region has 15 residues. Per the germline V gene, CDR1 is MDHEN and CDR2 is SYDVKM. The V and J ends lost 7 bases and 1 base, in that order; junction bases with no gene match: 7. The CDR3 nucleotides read TGTGCCAGCACCACAGGGACAGCGAGCAATCAGCCCCAGCATTTT. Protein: CASTTGTASNQPQHF.

The CDR3 nucleotides read TGTGCCAGCAGCCAGTACCTGACTAGCGGGGGCCCCTACGAGCAGTACTTC. This gives the protein CASSQYLTSGGPYEQYF. The chain employs TRBV4-2 and TRBJ2-7; 12 bases align to TRBD2. This CDR3 has 17 amino acids. Unmatched junction bases numbered 8, after V lost 3 bases and J lost 2 bases. In germline, CDR1 is LGHNA, CDR2 YNFKEQ.

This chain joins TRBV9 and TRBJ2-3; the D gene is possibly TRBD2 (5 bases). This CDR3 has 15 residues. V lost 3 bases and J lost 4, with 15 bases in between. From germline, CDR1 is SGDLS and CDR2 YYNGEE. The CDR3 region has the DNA TGTGCCAGCAGCGCCGTACTAGAACTTCCAGATACGCAGTATTTT. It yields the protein CASSAVLELPDTQYF. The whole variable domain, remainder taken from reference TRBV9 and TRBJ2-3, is DSGVTQTPKHLITATGQRVTLRCSPRSGDLSVYWYQQSLDQGLQFLIQYYNGEERAKGNILERFSAQQFPDLHSELNLSSLELGDSALYFCASSAVLELPDTQYFGPGTRLTVL.

CDR3 nucleotide sequence: TGTGCCAGCAGTTCCCCCCCGGGGGAAGAGACCCAGTACTTC. Protein product: CASSSPPGEETQYF. The chain combines TRBV25-1 with TRBJ2-5; D perhaps matches TRBD2 (6 bases). The length of the CDR3 is 14 residues. Germline CDR1 MGHDK, CDR2 SYGVNS. The V end was cut by 5 bases, the J end by 3 bases, with 13 bases between.